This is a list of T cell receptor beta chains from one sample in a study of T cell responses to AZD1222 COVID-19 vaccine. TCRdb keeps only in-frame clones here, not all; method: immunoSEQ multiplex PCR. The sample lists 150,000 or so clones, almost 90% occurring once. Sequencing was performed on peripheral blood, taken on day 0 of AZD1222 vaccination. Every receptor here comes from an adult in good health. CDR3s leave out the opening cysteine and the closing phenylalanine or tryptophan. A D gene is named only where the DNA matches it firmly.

cdr3_aa: ASSQDPGGNEQY
j_call: TRBJ2-7
v_call: TRBV4-2
d_call: -

cdr3_aa: ASSLTRQGNNSPLH
j_call: TRBJ1-6
v_call: TRBV14
d_call: TRBD1

cdr3_aa: ASSPSRTTDTQY
j_call: TRBJ2-3
v_call: TRBV7-2
d_call: -

cdr3_aa: ASSRDSSYEQY
j_call: TRBJ2-7
v_call: TRBV7-3
d_call: TRBD1

cdr3_aa: ASSQEGYTDPLH
j_call: TRBJ1-6
v_call: TRBV4-3
d_call: -

cdr3_aa: ASSSPGQNMNTEAF
j_call: TRBJ1-1
v_call: TRBV6-5
d_call: TRBD1

cdr3_aa: ATSDWDYNQPQH
j_call: TRBJ1-5
v_call: TRBV24-1
d_call: -

cdr3_aa: ASSRGLNEKLF
j_call: TRBJ1-4
v_call: TRBV14
d_call: TRBD1

cdr3_aa: ASSPPNRGVETQY
j_call: TRBJ2-5
v_call: TRBV18
d_call: TRBD1

cdr3_aa: ATSDLHARTYEQY
j_call: TRBJ2-7
v_call: TRBV24-1
d_call: -

cdr3_aa: SARTGTGANVLT
j_call: TRBJ2-6
v_call: TRBV29-1
d_call: TRBD1

cdr3_aa: ASSLQGTNEKLF
j_call: TRBJ1-4
v_call: TRBV7-2
d_call: -

cdr3_aa: ASSLDLGTEVGYT
j_call: TRBJ1-2
v_call: TRBV11-2
d_call: TRBD1

cdr3_aa: ASSPVGGADTQY
j_call: TRBJ2-3
v_call: TRBV7-9
d_call: TRBD2

cdr3_aa: ASSRDRAINQPQH
j_call: TRBJ1-5
v_call: TRBV7-9
d_call: TRBD1

cdr3_aa: ASSSGHVNQPQH
j_call: TRBJ1-5
v_call: TRBV6-5
d_call: -

cdr3_aa: ASSPVGSETQY
j_call: TRBJ2-5
v_call: TRBV18
d_call: -

cdr3_aa: ASVQGAAGANVLT
j_call: TRBJ2-6
v_call: TRBV6-5
d_call: TRBD1

cdr3_aa: ASSPGGGPGNTIY
j_call: TRBJ1-3
v_call: TRBV28
d_call: -

cdr3_aa: ASSLGQGNYEQY
j_call: TRBJ2-7
v_call: TRBV7-9
d_call: TRBD1

cdr3_aa: AWSRGGANVLT
j_call: TRBJ2-6
v_call: TRBV30
d_call: -

cdr3_aa: ASSWEGEAF
j_call: TRBJ1-1
v_call: TRBV5-4
d_call: -

cdr3_aa: ASSIPTGRETQY
j_call: TRBJ2-5
v_call: TRBV7-9
d_call: -

cdr3_aa: ASSGRTSGRSDTQY
j_call: TRBJ2-3
v_call: TRBV5-1
d_call: TRBD2

cdr3_aa: ASSPRVREFGF
j_call: TRBJ2-1
v_call: TRBV27
d_call: -

cdr3_aa: ASSPGRLNTEAF
j_call: TRBJ1-1
v_call: TRBV5-1
d_call: -

cdr3_aa: SAYKNTEAF
j_call: TRBJ1-1
v_call: TRBV29-1
d_call: -

cdr3_aa: SVDPGSNEKLF
j_call: TRBJ1-4
v_call: TRBV29-1
d_call: -

cdr3_aa: ASSQGAVGELF
j_call: TRBJ2-2
v_call: TRBV4-3
d_call: -

cdr3_aa: ASSSGGGVSYEQY
j_call: TRBJ2-7
v_call: TRBV5-4
d_call: -

cdr3_aa: ASIPTGVLAYEQY
j_call: TRBJ2-7
v_call: TRBV19
d_call: -

cdr3_aa: ASSSVVSEFRAEAF
j_call: TRBJ1-1
v_call: TRBV5-4
d_call: -

cdr3_aa: ATSEGRDTGELF
j_call: TRBJ2-2
v_call: TRBV24-1
d_call: -

cdr3_aa: ASSLELRNEQF
j_call: TRBJ2-1
v_call: TRBV7-8
d_call: -

cdr3_aa: ASSRYSGTGRVDEQF
j_call: TRBJ2-1
v_call: TRBV18
d_call: TRBD1